These 18 T cell receptor beta chains were sequenced from one sample in a study of T cells expressing NK-cell markers. TCRdb derives one entry per CDR3 protein from the 5' RACE reads, leaving out DNA. In all, the sample yields about 460,000 distinct CDR3 sequences. Sequencing was done on a sample of blood T cells: a sorted CD56 or NKG2C T cell subset, CD4+ or CD8+ T cells, or bulk PBMC T cells (not recorded which). The source is a woman aged 45-59 years in good health.

The CDR3 region is CSASATGLTGELFF. The chain joins TRBV20-1 to TRBJ2-2; TCRdb's D call, TRBD1, is unchecked because there is no DNA. This CDR3 is 14 amino acids long. The germline gives CDR1 DFQATT, CDR2 SNEGSKA (reference sequence).

The CDR3 protein is CASRRTGEDTQYF. The V call is TRBV27, the J call TRBJ2-3; the D call from TCRdb, TRBD1, cannot be confirmed without DNA. This CDR3 is built from 13 residues. The germline V gene encodes CDR1 MNHEY and CDR2 SMNVEV (reference sequence).

V and J are TRBV12-3 or TRBV12-4 and TRBJ2-5; the D call from TCRdb, TRBD2, cannot be confirmed without DNA. This CDR3 is built from 15 residues. The chain's CDR3 is CASSQILAGQETQYF.

The V call is TRBV27, the J call TRBJ2-1; TCRdb picks TRBD2, but there is no DNA to check that call. Germline CDR1 and CDR2: MNHEY and SMNVEV (reference sequence). The CDR3 has 13 residues. The CDR3 sequence: CASRLSGDNEQFF.

This sequence joins TRBV6-2 or TRBV6-3 and TRBJ2-2; the TCRdb call, TRBD1, lacks DNA for checking. Per the germline V gene, CDR1 is MNHEY and CDR2 is SVGEGT. The CDR3 consists of 12 residues. The CDR3 region is CASSEQVGELFF.

The J gene is TRBJ2-3, the V gene TRBV20-1; TCRdb names TRBD2, which stays unverified in the absence of DNA. The CDR3 spans 16 residues. The germline V gene encodes CDR1 DFQATT and CDR2 SNEGSKA (reference sequence). The CDR3 region is CSARYRTSNTPDTQYF.

The rearrangement links TRBV20-1 to TRBJ1-5; TCRdb outputs TRBD1, but without DNA this stays unchecked. The length of the CDR3 is 15 residues. Germline V lookup: CDR1 DFQATT, CDR2 SNEGSKA (reference sequence). CDR3 in amino acids: CSASTRQGAVQPQHF.

V and J are TRBV2 and TRBJ2-7; the TCRdb D gene call, TRBD1, has no DNA to confirm it. The germline gives CDR1 SNHLY, CDR2 FYNNEI. This CDR3 region has 15 residues. The CDR3 loop is CASSEAGRGVGEQYF.

The rearrangement joins TRBV4-2 to TRBJ1-6. The CDR3 contains 15 residues. Germline V gene lookup returns CDR1 LGHNA and CDR2 YNFKEQ. CDR3 region: CASSQEDSYNSPLHF.

This chain joins TRBV6-1 and TRBJ1-1; TCRdb reports TRBD1, a call that lacks DNA to check it against. The CDR3 consists of 14 residues. Germline V gene sequence: CDR1 MNHNS, CDR2 SASEGT. The chain's CDR3 is CASSAGTGFPEAFF.

This rearrangement joins TRBV5-5 to TRBJ1-5. Per germline, CDR1 SGHKS and CDR2 YYEKEE (reference sequence). There are 14 residues in the CDR3. This CDR3 reads CASSLGQNNQPQHF.

The V gene is TRBV5-1, the J gene TRBJ2-7; the TCRdb call, TRBD2, lacks DNA for checking. CDR3 length: 18 amino acids. In germline, CDR1 is SGHRS, CDR2 YFSETQ. CDR3 sequence reads: CASSLRTSGASLTSEQYF.

The V gene is TRBV6-4, the J gene TRBJ2-1; TCRdb selects TRBD2, and the lack of DNA leaves this call unchecked. The CDR3 runs to 14 residues. CDR1 is MRHNA and CDR2 is SNTAGT in the germline V gene. The CDR3 spells CASSERTGGGEQFF.

This chain links TRBV14 with TRBJ2-1; TCRdb lists TRBD2, though no DNA is available to test this call. This CDR3 is built from 15 residues. Looked up from germline, CDR1 is SGHDN and CDR2 is FVKESK. CDR3 protein: CASSPLTSGRNEQFF.

The chain uses TRBV29-1 and TRBJ2-2; TCRdb reports TRBD2, a call that lacks DNA to check it against. The germline gives CDR1 SQVTM, CDR2 ANQGSEA. This CDR3 has 14 amino acids. The CDR3 loop is CSVLAGPNTGELFF.

This chain uses TRBV12-3 or TRBV12-4 with TRBJ1-4; TCRdb returns TRBD1, unconfirmable since there is no DNA. CDR3 length: 15 residues. This CDR3 reads CASHRGRIPNEKLFF.

The chain uses TRBV18 and TRBJ2-7. Germline CDR1 KGHSH, CDR2 LQKENI. The CDR3 covers 15 residues. The CDR3 reads CASSRSGDRAYEQYF.

The gene calls are TRBV7-9 and TRBJ1-1; the TCRdb D gene call, TRBD1, has no DNA to confirm it. CDR3 size: 14 residues. CDR1 is SEHNR and CDR2 is FQNEAQ in the germline V gene (reference sequence). The CDR3 here is CASSPDRGNTEAFF.